The clone carrying this T cell receptor (beta chain) was observed once. Generated by immunoSEQ multiplex PCR, the TCRdb table keeps only in-frame clones and is missing some. This table holds around 99,000 clones, over 70% found once. The data were taken from a study of blood T cell repertoires in COVID-19. This CDR3 contains 16 residues. CDR1 SGHVS and CDR2 FQNEAQ come from the germline V gene. Deletions cut 5 bases from V and 6 bases from J, with 22 bases between. The V and J genes are TRBV7-8 and TRBJ1-1; a weak D match, TRBD1 (5 bases). Sequenced: peripheral blood. The sequence was obtained from a woman in her forties or fifties with acute or convalescent COVID-19. CDR3: CASSPGGYEGRAEAFF. Here the CDR3 DNA reads TGTGCCAGCAGCCCGGGGGGGTACGAGGGGAGGGCTGAAGCTTTCTTT.